The clone carrying this T cell receptor beta chain was detected only a few times. A second PCR, run for about 7 to 12 cycles, used a sample-barcoded 5' primer plus a J-beta primer mix. TCRdb re-called the 5' RACE reads through MiXCR, storing one row per CDR3 protein. In the table there are hundreds of thousands of distinct CDR3 sequences, approximately 25% of which are singletons. The individuals who served as donors were healthy Caucasians living in Russia, aged about 6 to 90. The data belong to a study of blood T cells in healthy people across ages. Germline loops: CDR1 SQVTM, CDR2 ANQGSEA. V was trimmed by 7 bases and J by 0 bases, leaving 16 bases between them. This CDR3 spans 15 amino acids. These same data were also listed under a study on T cells of mothers and their children.

The sequencing sample was made of blood. The source is a boy under 18 in good health. This chain joins TRBV29-1 and TRBJ2-4; possibly TRBD1 or TRBD2 for D (5 bases each). Here the CDR3 reads CSGTVGVGAKNIQYF. CDR3 DNA sequence: TGCAGCGGAACAGTGGGGGTCGGAGCCAAAAACATTCAGTACTTC. Based on the CDR3 plus reference TRBV29-1 and TRBJ2-4, the full variable domain is SAVISQKPSRDICQRGTSLTIQCQVDSQVTMMFWYRQQPGQSLTLIATANQGSEATYESGFVIDKFPISRPNLTFSTLTVSNMSPEDSSIYLCSGTVGVGAKNIQYFGAGTRLSVL.